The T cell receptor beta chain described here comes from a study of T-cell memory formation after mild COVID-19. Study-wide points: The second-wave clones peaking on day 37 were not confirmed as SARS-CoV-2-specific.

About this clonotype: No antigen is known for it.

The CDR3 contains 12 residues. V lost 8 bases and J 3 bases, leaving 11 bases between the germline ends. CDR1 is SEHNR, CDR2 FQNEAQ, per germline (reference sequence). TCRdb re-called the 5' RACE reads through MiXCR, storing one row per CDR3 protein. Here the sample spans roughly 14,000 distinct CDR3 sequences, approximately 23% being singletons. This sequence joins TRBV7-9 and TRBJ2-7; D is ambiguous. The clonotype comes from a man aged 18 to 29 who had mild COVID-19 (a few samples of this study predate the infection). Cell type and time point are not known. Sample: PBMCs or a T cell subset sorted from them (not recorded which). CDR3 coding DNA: TGTGCCAGCGGTGTGGGAAACTACGAGCAGTACTTC. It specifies CASGVGNYEQYF.